Below, 21 T cell receptor beta chains from the same sample are listed, as sequenced in a study of identical twins. TCRdb independently ran MiXCR on the 5' RACE reads; one entry per CDR3 protein. The table shows a few hundred thousand distinct CDR3 sequences, with over 11% occurring only once. The sample was also reused in another study, on yellow fever vaccine responses in identical twins.

The specimen sequenced was CD4+ T cells sorted from blood. The receptor set was obtained from a woman in her late teens or twenties in good health.

CDR3: CSAYRTSAYEQYF. The CDR3 nucleotides read TGCAGTGCTTACCGGACTAGCGCCTACGAGCAGTACTTC. This chain links TRBV20-1 with TRBJ2-7, with 9 bases lining up with TRBD2. The junction had 4 bases not matched to a gene; V was cut back by 5 bases and J by 2 bases. The CDR3 has 13 amino acids. Germline-derived CDR1 and CDR2 are DFQATT and SNEGSKA (reference sequence).

This clonotype has at least ten counts. This rearrangement joins TRBV29-1 to TRBJ2-5; TRBD1 agrees at 8 bases. Per germline, CDR1 SQVTM and CDR2 ANQGSEA. Trimming took 8 bases from V and 5 from J; bases not matched to a gene: 4. The CDR3 runs to 11 residues. The CDR3 bases are TGCAGCAAAAGGACAGGGGAGACCCAGTACTTC. Translation: CSKRTGETQYF. Looking up the rest from reference TRBV29-1 and TRBJ2-5 gives the full variable domain: SAVISQKPSRDICQRGTSLTIQCQVDSQVTMMFWYRQQPGQSLTLIATANQGSEATYESGFVIDKFPISRPNLTFSTLTVSNMSPEDSSIYLCSKRTGETQYFGPGTRLLVL.

The chain employs TRBV15 and TRBJ2-3; tentative D call: TRBD2 (6 bases). CDR3 length: 11 residues. Looked up from germline, CDR1 is LNHNV and CDR2 is YYDKDF (reference sequence). V was shortened by 8 bases and J by 9 bases, with 12 bases between the two germline ends. The CDR3 sequence: CATGRKGTQYF. Written as DNA, the CDR3 is TGTGCCACCGGGAGGAAGGGGACGCAGTATTTT.

In this sample, this clonotype turned up a few times. This chain uses TRBV7-9 with TRBJ2-1; D remains ambiguous. Germline V lookup: CDR1 SEHNR, CDR2 FQNEAQ (reference sequence). The CDR3 is 16 residues long. The V and J ends lost 2 bases and 5 bases respectively, with 16 bases between them. The CDR3 coding sequence is TGTGCCAGCAGCTTAAGGTCGAGCGTTGGAAACAATGAGCAGTTCTTC. It encodes CASSLRSSVGNNEQFF.

This clonotype occurred a few times. This chain connects TRBV18 to TRBJ2-3; 8 bases line up with TRBD1. The germline V gene has CDR1 KGHSH and CDR2 LQKENI. V gave up 4 bases and J gave up 5 bases; unmatched junction bases: 5. The CDR3 covers 14 residues. The CDR3 sequence: CASSRGQGVDTQYF. The CDR3 DNA is TGTGCCAGCTCACGAGGACAGGGTGTAGATACGCAGTATTTT. The full variable domain, completed using reference TRBV18 and TRBJ2-3, is NAGVMQNPRHLVRRRGQEARLRCSPMKGHSHVYWYRQLPEEGLKFMVYLQKENIIDESGMPKERFSAEFPKEGPSILRIQQVVRGDSAAYFCASSRGQGVDTQYFGPGTRLTVL.

The sample holds many counts of this clonotype. J is TRBJ2-3 and V is TRBV29-1; 9 nucleotides agree with TRBD2. There are 13 residues in the CDR3. In germline, CDR1 is SQVTM, CDR2 ANQGSEA. V lost 1 base, J lost 8 bases, and 4 bases stayed unmatched. The CDR3 DNA is TGCAGCGTTGAAGGCGGGACTAGCTCTACGCAGTATTTT. Translating it yields CSVEGGTSSTQYF.

The genes are TRBV15 and TRBJ2-5; TRBD2 agrees at 8 bases. The CDR3 consists of 15 residues. Germline lookup yields CDR1 LNHNV and CDR2 YYDKDF (reference sequence). The J segment lost 3 bases and the V segment lost 3 bases, leaving 6 bases of the junction unmatched. The CDR3: CATSSEGAGEETQYF. For the CDR3, the DNA is TGTGCCACCAGCAGCGAGGGAGCGGGAGAAGAGACCCAGTACTTC.

This clonotype was counted between two and nine times. The J gene is TRBJ2-7, the V gene TRBV28, with 8 nucleotides matching TRBD1. CDR3 length: 14 residues. The germline gives CDR1 MDHEN, CDR2 SYDVKM. Trimming cost V 6 bases and J 2 bases; bases outside gene matches: 6. The CDR3 DNA reads TGTGCCAGCAGGGCCGGGACAGGACCCTACGAGCAGTACTTC. Its translation is CASRAGTGPYEQYF.

At least ten counts were recorded for this clonotype. The V call is TRBV11-2, the J call TRBJ1-5, with D possibly being TRBD1 (6 bases). Germline V gene sequence: CDR1 SGHAT, CDR2 FQNNGV. This CDR3 region has 15 residues. V lost 5 bases, J lost 7 bases, and 18 bases lay in between. For the CDR3, the DNA is TGTGCCAGCAGCGTCGGACAAGGGGGGTCACAGCCCCAGCATTTT. It encodes CASSVGQGGSQPQHF.

This clonotype has a count of ten or more. The chain recombines TRBV6-5 with TRBJ1-1; a possible D gene is TRBD1 (6 bases). This CDR3 spans 14 amino acids. The V gene lost 4 bases and the J gene lost 9 bases, with 18 bases spanning the gap. From germline, CDR1 is MNHEY and CDR2 SVGAGI. In DNA, the CDR3 is TGTGCCAGCAGTTTTCTACAGGGTGGCGCTAAAGCTTTCTTT. Its protein is CASSFLQGGAKAFF.

In this sample, this clonotype turned up a few times. CDR3 DNA sequence: TGTGCCAGCAGCTTGTTCTTTGGGGTTACCAATCAGCCCCAGCATTTT. Translation: CASSLFFGVTNQPQHF. This rearrangement joins TRBV5-6 to TRBJ1-5; no clear D. V dropped 1 base and J dropped 3 bases, with 14 bases sitting between them. This CDR3 spans 16 amino acids. CDR1 and CDR2 from the germline V gene are SGHDT and YYEEEE.

Only a few counts were recorded for this clonotype. The chain has TRBV6-9 and TRBJ2-5; 8 bases map to TRBD1. Trimming took 8 bases from V and 9 from J; bases not matched to a gene: 8. This CDR3 has 12 residues. Germline V lookup: CDR1 MNHGY, CDR2 SVAAGI. CDR3 residues: CASLGTGGAQYF. DNA for the CDR3: TGTGCCAGCCTCGGGACAGGAGGGGCCCAGTACTTC.

V is TRBV4-1 and J is TRBJ2-1; D gene uncertain. The germline V and J ends were trimmed by 0 bases and 9 bases, with 12 bases remaining between them. The germline V gene encodes CDR1 MGHRA and CDR2 YSYEKL. The CDR3 is made up of 14 amino acids. As DNA, the CDR3 is TGCGCCAGCAGCCAAGATCGCTCGGACGGTGAGCAGTTCTTC. Encoded protein: CASSQDRSDGEQFF.

Written as DNA, the CDR3 is TGTGCCAGCAGTGAAGTAGGGGGGAAGGGCTATGGCTACACCTTC. Amino acids: CASSEVGGKGYGYTF. The chain uses TRBV6-1 and TRBJ1-2; D perhaps matches TRBD1 (6 bases). This CDR3 comprises 15 residues. The germline CDR1 and CDR2 sequences are MNHNS and SASEGT. Trimming pared 1 base from V and 4 bases from J, leaving 13 bases between.

The chain uses TRBV7-2 and TRBJ2-1; D is uncertain. This CDR3 is built from 15 residues. V dropped 2 bases and J dropped 1 base, with 9 bases sitting between them. Germline values: CDR1 SGHTA, CDR2 FQGNSA. CDR3 loop: CASSLRAFSYNEQFF. The DNA for the CDR3 is TGTGCCAGCAGCTTAAGGGCCTTTTCCTACAATGAGCAGTTCTTC.

The chain recombines TRBV4-2 with TRBJ2-2; perhaps TRBD1 as D (6 bases). The V gene's germline CDR1 is LGHNA and CDR2 YNFKEQ. Between the trimmed V and J ends, which lost 2 bases and 1 base, there was a span of 20 bases. The CDR3 sequence is 19 residues long. CDR3 DNA sequence: TGTGCCAGCAGCCAAAGCCGAGGACAGACCGTTTTGAACACCGGGGAGCTGTTTTTT. It yields the protein CASSQSRGQTVLNTGELFF.

The chain recombines TRBV12-3 or TRBV12-4 with TRBJ1-4; 12 nucleotides align to TRBD1. The CDR3 is made up of 18 amino acids. With 5 bases clipped from V and 4 bases from J, the junction kept 11 bases outside the gene matches. The CDR3 region has the DNA TGTGCCAGCAGTAAACCGGGACAGGGGGCGCGGATTAATGAAAAACTGTTTTTT. Its protein is CASSKPGQGARINEKLFF.

This clonotype occurred a few times. The genes are TRBV19 and TRBJ2-7; 7 bases match TRBD1. CDR3 length: 14 residues. Germline values: CDR1 LNHDA, CDR2 SQIVND (reference sequence). V shed 7 bases, J shed 0 bases, and the junction held 6 bases outside the gene matches. CDR3 DNA: TGTGCCAGTATTTCAGGGGGTCACTCCTACGAGCAGTACTTC. This sequence encodes CASISGGHSYEQYF.

This clonotype was detected a few times. The V call is TRBV12-3 or TRBV12-4, the J call TRBJ1-5; the D gene is possibly TRBD1 (5 bases). The CDR3 is made up of 14 amino acids. V dropped 6 bases and J dropped 4 bases, with 13 bases sitting between them. Here the CDR3 DNA reads TGTGCCAGCAGAGAACCAGGGTGGAATCAGCCCCAGCATTTT. Its translation is CASREPGWNQPQHF.

This chain links TRBV3-1 with TRBJ2-5, with D unresolved. The CDR3 is 15 amino acids. The V gene's germline CDR1 is LGHDT and CDR2 YNNKEL (reference sequence). The V gene lost 0 bases and the J gene lost 12 bases, with 20 bases spanning the gap. The CDR3 DNA is TGTGCCAGCAGCCAAGATCTCGTCAGAAAAGAGGCCGAGTACTTC. The encoded protein is CASSQDLVRKEAEYF.

This clonotype was seen more than once but under ten times. The chain couples TRBV11-2 to TRBJ2-4; possible D gene TRBD2, 6 bases. CDR3 length: 15 amino acids. From germline, CDR1 is SGHAT and CDR2 FQNNGV. The V gene lost 2 bases and the J gene lost 0 bases, with 8 bases spanning the gap. The CDR3 nucleotides read TGTGCCAGCAGCTTATCGGGAGTAGCCAAAAACATTCAGTACTTC. Protein sequence: CASSLSGVAKNIQYF.